This T cell receptor beta chain stems from a study of shared clonotypes between healthy human individuals. The germline V gene has CDR1 MDHEN and CDR2 SYDVKM. J gave up 6 bases and V 2 bases, and 1 base lay outside the gene matches. The CDR3 is 13 amino acids. Only CD45RO-negative cells positively selected for CCR7 counted as naive CD8 cells, so terminally differentiated effector memory CD45RA+ cells were excluded. All of the donors resided in Nashville, Tennessee, and each was a Caucasian adult. In regard to this clone: What it binds is not known.

Researchers ran the assay at a deep level. Sequenced by immunoSEQ multiplex PCR; TCRdb stores in-frame clones only, minus some. The sample lists about 2.1 million clones, just over 90% occurring once. Notes on the study in general: Only blood underwent sampling, and tissue repertoires likely differ. Shared clonotypes: about 5.3% naive CD4, around 3.5% naive CD8, 2.3% memory CD4, approximately 0.41% memory CD8.

This clonotype was obtained from a young man in good health. Some clones in this sample may be carry-over from other donors' samples. This chain connects TRBV28 to TRBJ2-7, with 10 bases identical to TRBD1. The sample was naive CD8+ T cells from PBMCs. The CDR3 coding sequence is TGTGCCAGCAGTTTAGGGACAGGGGCCGAGCAGTACTTC. It translates to CASSLGTGAEQYF.